Below, 15 T cell receptor beta chains from the same sample are listed, as sequenced in a study of shared clonotypes between healthy human individuals. Some clones are missing from TCRdb's copy, which holds only in-frame ones; the method was immunoSEQ multiplex PCR. The sample has about 2.4 million clones, 90% to 95% seen once; the top ten hold about 0.38%. Sample: naive CD4+ T cells from PBMCs. Subset: CD45RA+ positively selected. The source of these receptors is a man younger than 30 in good health. Some clones in this sample may be carry-over from other donors' samples.

V usage is TRBV5-1 and J usage is TRBJ2-3; TRBD2 might be the D (6 bases). The V and J ends lost 4 bases and 1 base respectively, with 13 bases between them. Germline V lookup: CDR1 SGHRS, CDR2 YFSETQ. The CDR3 contains 15 residues. CDR3 residues: CASSVLAKGTDTQYF. As DNA, the CDR3 is TGCGCCAGCAGCGTGCTAGCGAAAGGCACAGATACGCAGTATTTT.

The chain combines TRBV15 with TRBJ2-7; possibly TRBD1 for D (6 bases). The CDR3 contains 15 residues. The ends were cut back, 2 bases at V and 2 bases at J, with 13 bases in the middle. Germline V gene sequence: CDR1 LNHNV, CDR2 YYDKDF (reference sequence). The CDR3 nucleotides are TGTGCCACCAGCAGACAAGACAGGCGACCCTACGAGCAGTACTTC. It translates to CATSRQDRRPYEQYF.

The V and J genes are TRBV27 and TRBJ2-1, with D uncertain. Trimming removed 0 bases at V and 12 bases at J, with 12 bases between. The CDR3 length is 13 residues. Germline CDR1 and CDR2: MNHEY and SMNVEV (reference sequence). CDR3: CASSLSTGIGQFF. The CDR3 DNA reads as TGTGCCAGCAGTTTATCGACCGGAATAGGGCAGTTCTTC.

The chain has TRBV2 and TRBJ1-1; the match to TRBD1 covers 7 bases. V lost 5 bases to trimming and J lost 0 bases; unmatched junction nucleotides: 6. CDR3 length equals 15 residues. Germline values: CDR1 SNHLY, CDR2 FYNNEI. CDR3 protein: CASSIPDRMNTEAFF. The CDR3 region has the DNA TGTGCCAGCAGTATACCGGACAGGATGAACACTGAAGCTTTCTTT.

This chain joins TRBV5-1 and TRBJ2-5, with D perhaps matching TRBD2 (6 bases). The CDR3 covers 13 residues. Germline CDR1 SGHRS, CDR2 YFSETQ. The V end was cut by 5 bases, the J end by 5 bases, with 13 bases between. The DNA of the CDR3 is TGCGCCAGCAGTGGGAGGCTTCGGGAGACCCAGTACTTC. This translates into CASSGRLRETQYF.

The gene calls are TRBV28 and TRBJ1-3; TRBD1 is a possible D gene (5 bases). Germline V gene sequence: CDR1 MDHEN, CDR2 SYDVKM. The CDR3 sequence is 13 residues long. V lost 5 bases and J 10 bases, leaving 15 bases between the germline ends. CDR3 DNA sequence: TGTGCCAGCAGTCTGGGGGGACCGGGTACCATATATTTT. This sequence encodes CASSLGGPGTIYF.

The J gene is TRBJ2-7, the V gene TRBV10-3, with a weak D call TRBD1 (6 bases). The ends were cut back, 10 bases at V and 2 bases at J, with 18 bases in the middle. From germline, CDR1 is ENHRY and CDR2 SYGVKD. The length of the CDR3 is 14 residues. The chain's CDR3 is CATTRGTDTYEQYF. The DNA of the CDR3 is TGTGCCACCACTAGGGGGACGGATACCTACGAGCAGTACTTC.

This clone appeared once. The V and J genes are TRBV5-1 and TRBJ2-3; D perhaps matches TRBD2 (5 bases). The CDR3 spans 14 residues. Trimming took 0 bases from V and 3 from J, leaving 8 bases between them. CDR1 is SGHRS, CDR2 YFSETQ, per germline. CDR3 region: CASSLAGWTDTQYF. The CDR3 DNA reads as TGCGCCAGCAGCTTGGCGGGGTGGACAGATACGCAGTATTTT.

The chain couples TRBV7-3 to TRBJ2-1, with D possibly matching TRBD2 (6 bases). Trimming pared 2 bases from V and 4 bases from J, leaving 12 bases between. In germline, CDR1 is SGHTA, CDR2 FQGTGA. The CDR3 has 15 residues. The CDR3 nucleotides are TGTGCCAGCAGCTTAGATAGCGGAGTTTACAATGAGCAGTTCTTC. Protein sequence: CASSLDSGVYNEQFF.

This clone was detected only once. The DNA for the CDR3 is TGTGCCAGCAGCTTAGTGGGGGGACTCGCTGGAAACACCATATATTTT. Translated: CASSLVGGLAGNTIYF. The gene calls are TRBV11-2 and TRBJ1-3, with a possible D match to TRBD1 (5 bases). The V gene lost 1 base and the J gene lost 2 bases, with 12 bases spanning the gap. The CDR3 has 16 amino acids. Germline lookup yields CDR1 SGHAT and CDR2 FQNNGV. Drawing the rest from reference TRBV11-2 and TRBJ1-3, the complete variable domain is EAGVAQSPRYKIIEKRQSVAFWCNPISGHATLYWYQQILGQGPKLLIQFQNNGVVDDSQLPKDRFSAERLKGVDSTLKIQPAKLEDSAVYLCASSLVGGLAGNTIYFGEGSWLTVV.

The V gene is TRBV7-3, the J gene TRBJ2-3, with D perhaps matching TRBD1 (6 bases). Trimming removed 2 bases at V and 0 bases at J, with 9 bases between. From germline, CDR1 is SGHTA and CDR2 FQGTGA. The CDR3 has 15 residues. This chain's CDR3 is CASSLVGQSTDTQYF. CDR3 DNA sequence: TGTGCCAGCAGCTTAGTCGGACAGAGCACAGATACGCAGTATTTT. Full variable domain (remainder filled in from reference TRBV7-3 and TRBJ2-3): GAGVSQTPSNKVTEKGKYVELRCDPISGHTALYWYRQSLGQGPEFLIYFQGTGAADDSGLPNDRFFAVRPEGSVSTLKIQRTERGDSAVYLCASSLVGQSTDTQYFGPGTRLTVL.

The gene calls are TRBV23-1 and TRBJ2-7, with 10 bases fitting TRBD1. TRBV23-1 falls under the ORF class, with uncertain function. V gave up 4 bases and J gave up 5 bases; unmatched junction bases: 8. The CDR3 length is 15 residues. CDR3 sequence reads: CASSPPGQGKHEQYF. The CDR3 nucleotides read TGCGCCAGCAGTCCTCCGGGACAGGGGAAGCACGAGCAGTACTTC.

The rearrangement uses TRBV11-2 and TRBJ2-3; 9 positions match TRBD2. V dropped 2 bases and J dropped 2; count of bases not matched to a gene: 5. The CDR3 has 16 residues. From germline, CDR1 is SGHAT and CDR2 FQNNGV. The CDR3 region is CASSLRLAADTDTQYF. As DNA, the CDR3 is TGTGCCAGCAGCTTAAGACTAGCGGCCGACACAGATACGCAGTATTTT.

This clone was observed a single time. This chain joins TRBV28 and TRBJ2-7; the D gene is possibly TRBD2 (6 bases). The ends were cut back, 8 bases at V and 5 bases at J, with 22 bases in the middle. CDR1 is MDHEN, CDR2 SYDVKM, per germline. The CDR3 totals 15 residues. CDR3 nucleotide sequence: TGTGCCAGCCCCCCCGAGTTTGGAGGGGTGGACGAGCAGTACTTC. Protein product: CASPPEFGGVDEQYF.

The genes are TRBV9 and TRBJ2-1; D is unresolved. The V and J ends lost 0 bases and 4 bases respectively, with 8 bases between them. The germline V gene has CDR1 SGDLS and CDR2 YYNGEE. The CDR3 is made up of 14 amino acids. CDR3 loop: CASSVAFPYNEQFF. The CDR3 DNA sequence: TGTGCCAGCAGCGTAGCTTTCCCGTACAATGAGCAGTTCTTC.